The table lists the clone carrying this T cell receptor beta chain with a few counts. What it recognizes is unknown. The Oncomine TCR Beta short-read assay was applied to DNA of cultured CD4+ T cells. Cultures of CD4+ T cells served as the source for extracting genomic DNA. One entry per CDR3 protein, called by TCRdb with MiXCR from the PCR reads. The sample carries 7,000 to 8,500 distinct CDR3 sequences, 60% recorded once. Indicated treatment: roughly 10-day PBMC culture with coronavirus spike peptide pools or control peptides (ViraFEST assay). In the ViraFEST assay, peptide-pool expansion preceded TCR sequencing of expanded clonotypes. Peptide pools at around 10 ug/ml stimulated two million PBMCs per well with roughly 9 IU/ml IL-2. This entry comes from a study of vaccination and CD4 T cells after COVID-19. Study-level background: Post-COVID draws followed diagnosis by a median roughly 93 days (range 35 to 161).

V lost 5 bases and J 2 bases, leaving 15 bases between the germline ends. In germline, CDR1 is SGHTA, CDR2 FQGNSA. The CDR3 sequence is 15 residues long. The sequencing input was CD4+ T cells from blood, cultured in vitro. The receptor was derived from a human donor who had recovered from COVID-19. The chain is built from TRBV7-2 and TRBJ2-5; D not resolved. The DNA of the CDR3 is TGTGCCAGCAGCCGGGTCTCACAAACACAAGAGACCCAGTACTTC. Translating it yields CASSRVSQTQETQYF.